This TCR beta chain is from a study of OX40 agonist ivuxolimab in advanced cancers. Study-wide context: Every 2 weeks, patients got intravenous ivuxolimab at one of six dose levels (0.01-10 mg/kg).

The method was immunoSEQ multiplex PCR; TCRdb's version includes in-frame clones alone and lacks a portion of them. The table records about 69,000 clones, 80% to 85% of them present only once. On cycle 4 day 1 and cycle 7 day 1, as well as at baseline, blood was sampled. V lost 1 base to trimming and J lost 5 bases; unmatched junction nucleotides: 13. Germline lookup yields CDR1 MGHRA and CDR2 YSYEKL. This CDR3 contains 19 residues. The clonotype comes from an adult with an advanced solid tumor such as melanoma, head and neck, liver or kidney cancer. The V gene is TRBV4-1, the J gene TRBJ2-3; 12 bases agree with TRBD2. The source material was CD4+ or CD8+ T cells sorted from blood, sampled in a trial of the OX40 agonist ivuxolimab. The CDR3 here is CASSQVFGLAGGPGDTQYF. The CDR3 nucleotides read TGCGCCAGCAGCCAAGTATTCGGTCTAGCGGGAGGGCCGGGAGATACGCAGTATTTT.